Shown below are 4 T cell receptor beta chains from a single sample sequenced in a study of identical twins (dated by TCRdb to the mid-2010s). Libraries came from 5' RACE. The sample was run on an Illumina HiSeq 2000. TCRdb itself trimmed the public reads at Q25 with fastp, ran MiXCR and retained productive beta chains. Each entry merges the rows of one CDR3 protein and shows their most common DNA and genes. This sample gives 1.5 million to 2 million distinct CDR3 sequences in total; around 29% of them show up just once. The top ten clones comprise around 0.25% of the sample. The material sequenced was cord blood. These receptors came from a newborn girl in good health.

V and J are TRBV20-1 and TRBJ2-7, with TRBD1 matching over 7 bases. Per the germline V gene, CDR1 is DFQATT and CDR2 is SNEGSKA (reference sequence). The CDR3 has 16 residues. J was trimmed by 0 bases and V by 1 base; bases with no gene match: 9. The CDR3 nucleotides read TGCAGTGCTAGAGCCCACCACGGACAGGACTCCTACGAGCAGTACTTC. Residues: CSARAHHGQDSYEQYF.

Worth noting for this clonotype: Compared with germline, one end of the junction differs, possibly owing to a read error. This chain connects TRBV15 to TRBJ2-1; 8 bases line up with TRBD2. This CDR3 has 13 residues. Germline loops: CDR1 LNHNV, CDR2 YYDKDF (reference sequence). CDR3 amino acids: CATSNGTRNGQFF. Here the CDR3 DNA reads TGTGCCACCAGCAACGGGACTAGAAATGGGCAGTTCTTC. Looking up the rest from reference TRBV15 and TRBJ2-1 gives the full variable domain: DAMVIQNPRYQVTQFGKPVTLSCSQTLNHNVMYWYQQKSSQAPKLLFHYYDKDFNNEADTPDNFQSRRPNTSFCFLDIRSPGLGDTAMYLCATSNGTRNGQFFGPGTRLTVL.

The J gene is TRBJ1-6, the V gene TRBV9, with D maybe TRBD1 (5 bases). The CDR3 has 16 amino acids. In germline, CDR1 is SGDLS, CDR2 YYNGEE. Trimming left V 4 bases short and J 2 bases short, with 13 bases between. The CDR3 sequence is CASSPRDGTYNSPLHF. CDR3 DNA sequence: TGTGCCAGCAGCCCGCGGGACGGCACCTATAATTCACCCCTCCACTTT.

This chain joins TRBV7-2 and TRBJ2-1; D gene uncertain. Between the trimmed V and J ends, which lost 1 base and 9 bases, there was a span of 13 bases. CDR3 length: 14 residues. Germline lookup yields CDR1 SGHTA and CDR2 FQGNSA. Written as DNA, the CDR3 is TGTGCCAGCAGCTTAGTGGCGGAGTTCGGTGAGCAGTTCTTC. It codes for CASSLVAEFGEQFF.